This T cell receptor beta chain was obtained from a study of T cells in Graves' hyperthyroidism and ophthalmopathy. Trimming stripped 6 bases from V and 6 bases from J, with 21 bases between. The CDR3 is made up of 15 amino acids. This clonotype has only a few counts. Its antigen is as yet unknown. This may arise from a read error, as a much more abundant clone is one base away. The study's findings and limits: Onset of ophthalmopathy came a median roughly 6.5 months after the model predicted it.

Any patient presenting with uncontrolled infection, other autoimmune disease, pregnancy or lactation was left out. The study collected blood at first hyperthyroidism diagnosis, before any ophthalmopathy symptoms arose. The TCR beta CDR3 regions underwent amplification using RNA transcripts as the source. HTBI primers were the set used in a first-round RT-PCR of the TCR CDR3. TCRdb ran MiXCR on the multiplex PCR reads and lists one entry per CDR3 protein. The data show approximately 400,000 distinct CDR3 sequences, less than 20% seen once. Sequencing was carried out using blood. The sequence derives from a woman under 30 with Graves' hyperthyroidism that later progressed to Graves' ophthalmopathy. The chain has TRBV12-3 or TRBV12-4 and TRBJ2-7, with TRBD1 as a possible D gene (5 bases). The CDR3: CASSRSWTRAGEQYF. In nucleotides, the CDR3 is TGTGCCAGCAGCCGGAGCTGGACAAGGGCCGGCGAGCAGTACTTC.